Listed here are 4 T cell receptor beta chains from one sample, sequenced in a study of shared clonotypes between healthy human individuals. Assay: immunoSEQ multiplex PCR; the TCRdb copy retains only in-frame clones and omits some. Of fewer than 1 million clones in the sample, roughly 96% are singletons; the top ten hold about 0.21%. Cells designated naive CD8 were CD45RO-negative and were positively selected for CCR7, with terminally differentiated effector memory CD45RA+ cells excluded. Sequencing was performed on naive CD8+ T cells sorted from blood. The receptor source for this set is a man aged 25-45 years in good health.

V gene TRBV19 combines with J gene TRBJ2-1, with TRBD1 identical over 7 bases. Per the germline V gene, CDR1 is LNHDA and CDR2 is SQIVND (reference sequence). CDR3 length: 15 residues. The V segment lost 5 bases and the J segment 5 bases; nucleotides outside the gene matches: 9. CDR3 bases: TGTGCCAGTAGTTTCACGGCAGGGGGAAACAATGAGCAGTTCTTC. This sequence encodes CASSFTAGGNNEQFF.

The chain links TRBV4-1 to TRBJ2-1; 7 nucleotides match TRBD1. Trimming cost V 2 bases and J 12 bases; bases outside gene matches: 1. Germline V gives CDR1 MGHRA, CDR2 YSYEKL. CDR3 size: 11 residues. The CDR3 sequence is CASSQNRGQFF. DNA of the CDR3: TGCGCCAGCAGCCAAAACAGGGGGCAGTTCTTC.

The genes are TRBV11-3 and TRBJ1-4; 8 bases are a match to TRBD1. CDR3 length: 18 residues. In germline, CDR1 is SGHNT, CDR2 YENEEA. V lost 0 bases and J lost 9; bases outside the gene matches: 15. CDR3 loop: CASSLDGGSGTGNKKLFF. The CDR3 coding sequence is TGTGCCAGCAGCTTAGATGGGGGATCCGGGACAGGAAACAAAAAACTGTTTTTT.

The V gene is TRBV6-5, the J gene TRBJ2-7, with 7 bases fitting TRBD2. The V segment lost 0 bases and the J segment 5 bases; nucleotides outside the gene matches: 4. The CDR3 is 14 amino acids. Germline CDR1 reads MNHEY; CDR2 reads SVGAGI. The CDR3 region is CASSYSPGRDEQYF. The DNA of the CDR3 is TGTGCCAGCAGTTACTCGCCAGGGAGGGACGAGCAGTACTTC.